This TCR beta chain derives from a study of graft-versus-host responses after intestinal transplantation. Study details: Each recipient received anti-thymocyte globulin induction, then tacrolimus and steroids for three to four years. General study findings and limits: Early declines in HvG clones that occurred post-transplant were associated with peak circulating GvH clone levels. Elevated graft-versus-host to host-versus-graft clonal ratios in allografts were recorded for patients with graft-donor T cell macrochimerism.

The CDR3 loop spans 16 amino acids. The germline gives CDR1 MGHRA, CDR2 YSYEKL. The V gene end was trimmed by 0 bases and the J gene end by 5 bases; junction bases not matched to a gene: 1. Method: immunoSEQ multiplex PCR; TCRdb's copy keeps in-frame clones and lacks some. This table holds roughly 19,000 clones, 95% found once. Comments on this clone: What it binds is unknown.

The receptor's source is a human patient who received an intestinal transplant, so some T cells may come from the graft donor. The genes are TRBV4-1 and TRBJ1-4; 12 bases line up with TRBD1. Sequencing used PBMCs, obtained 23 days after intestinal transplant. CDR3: CASSQEGTGGNEKLFF. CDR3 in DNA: TGCGCCAGCAGCCAAGAGGGGACAGGGGGCAATGAAAAACTGTTTTTT.